This TCR beta chain was obtained from a study of CD8 T cells in ankylosing spondylitis (dated by TCRdb to the late 2010s). In the study overall: T cell receptor beta repertoires were profiled in healthy donors and ankylosing spondylitis patients so that disease-linked TCR variants could be found. Samples of peripheral blood were taken, and for ankylosing spondylitis patients, synovial fluid was collected as well. In total, the full study cohort was made up of 95 to 110 healthy donors and approximately 24 ankylosing spondylitis patients. The study at large found these results: Significant enrichment of the disease-linked clones was reported in matched synovial fluid samples from ankylosing spondylitis patients. Some TCR beta motif variants had previously been reported in synovial fluid and blood of reactive arthritis patients, which suggested common disease-initiation mechanisms. A CD8+ phenotype was shown by the disease-linked clones, which were found at relatively low frequencies in peripheral blood. A TCR beta motif made up of several highly homologous amino acid variants appeared to be characteristic of blood from ankylosing spondylitis patients.

This sample was sequenced with an Illumina HiSeq 2500. TCR beta libraries were prepared by quantitative 5'-RACE with molecular barcodes. The original pipeline was this. A new computational method, built on a probabilistic model of VDJ rearrangement, was used to identify disease-linked TCR variants. TCRdb reanalyzed the raw reads on its own, using fastp at Q25 for trimming and MiXCR for clone calling, and kept in-frame beta chains. Identical CDR3 protein sequences are pooled into one entry, listed with their most common genes and DNA. The V and J calls follow TCRdb's processing rather than the paper's. The sample table holds under 300,000 distinct CDR3 sequences, of which 18% were seen once. Around 33% of the sample comes from the top ten. CDR1 LGHNT and CDR2 FRNRAP are derived from the germline V gene. Measured from the cysteine to the phenylalanine, the CDR3 is 13 residues long. CDR3 DNA only is kept here, 39 bases in frame from base 1. V lost 1 base and J lost 3 bases; the stretch between them is 5 bases long.

A note on this clonotype: Its specific antigen is unknown. No clone much larger than this one lies a single base away; base qualities are absent.

This TCR derives from a male donor with ankylosing spondylitis or in good health (not recorded which). The sequencing input was blood, either unsorted or a sorted T cell fraction (not recorded which). Rearrangement joined TRBV12-5 to TRBJ2-3; a weak D assignment points to TRBD2 (5 bases agree). DNA sequence: TGTGCTAGTGGTTTGGGGACTACAGATACGCAGTATTTT. It translates as CASGLGTTDTQYF.